Below, one T cell receptor (beta chain) is given with its context. Antigen: not known. The data are from a study of beta chain features in type 1 diabetes. Study as a whole: Regarding age, gender and cell yields, patients proved similar to healthy donors.

The whole isolated RNA underwent reverse transcription, so sequencing captured expressed TCRB transcripts. Around 3.5 million reads on average were seen across naive, central memory and regulatory T cell samples. Assay: immunoSEQ multiplex PCR; the TCRdb copy retains only in-frame clones and omits some. The sample carries approximately 260,000 clones, just over 20% recorded once. The junction had 5 bases not matched to a gene; V was cut back by 6 bases and J by 1 base. Germline V gene sequence: CDR1 MDHEN, CDR2 SYDVKM. The CDR3 length is 14 residues. Overall study results and limits: Insertion counts at VDJ junctions were lower in type 1 diabetes patients, who also showed more deletions there. Among patients with Type 1 diabetes, TCRB CDR3s were moderately but significantly shorter in every one of the four CD4+ subsets.

Sequenced sample: naive CD4+ T cells from blood. This sequence was found in a middle-aged woman with type 1 diabetes. V is TRBV28 and J is TRBJ2-5, with 7 nucleotides matching TRBD1. In nucleotides, the CDR3 is TGTGCCAGCAGCCTCGGACAGGCCCAAGAGACCCAGTACTTC. Amino acid sequence: CASSLGQAQETQYF.